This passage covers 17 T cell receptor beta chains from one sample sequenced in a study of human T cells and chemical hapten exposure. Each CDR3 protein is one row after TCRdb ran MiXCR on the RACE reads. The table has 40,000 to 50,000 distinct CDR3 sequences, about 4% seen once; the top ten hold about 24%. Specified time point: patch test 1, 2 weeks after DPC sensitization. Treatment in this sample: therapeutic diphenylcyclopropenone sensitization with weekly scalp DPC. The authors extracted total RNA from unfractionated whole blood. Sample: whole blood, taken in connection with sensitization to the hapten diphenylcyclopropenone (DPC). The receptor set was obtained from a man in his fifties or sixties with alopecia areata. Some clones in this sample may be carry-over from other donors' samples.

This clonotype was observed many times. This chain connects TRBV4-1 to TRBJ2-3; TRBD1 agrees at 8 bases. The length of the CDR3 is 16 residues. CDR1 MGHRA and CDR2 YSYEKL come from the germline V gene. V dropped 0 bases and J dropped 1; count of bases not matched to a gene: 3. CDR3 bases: TGCGCCAGCAGCCAAGAGGACAGGGCACGCACAGATACGCAGTATTTT. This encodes CASSQEDRARTDTQYF.

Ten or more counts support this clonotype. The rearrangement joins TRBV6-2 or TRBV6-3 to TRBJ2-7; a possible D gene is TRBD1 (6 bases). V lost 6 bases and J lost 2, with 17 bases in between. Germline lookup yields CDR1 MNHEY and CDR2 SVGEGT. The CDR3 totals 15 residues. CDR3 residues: CASSLGQPTTYEQYF. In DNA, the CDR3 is TGTGCCAGCAGCCTTGGACAGCCTACGACCTACGAGCAGTACTTC.

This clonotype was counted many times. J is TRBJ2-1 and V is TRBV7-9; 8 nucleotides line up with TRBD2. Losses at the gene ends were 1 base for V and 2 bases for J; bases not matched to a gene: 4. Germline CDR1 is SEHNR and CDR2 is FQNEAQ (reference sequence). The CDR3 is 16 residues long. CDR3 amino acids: CASSLEGSGTYNEQFF. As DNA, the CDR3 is TGTGCCAGCAGCTTAGAGGGTAGCGGGACCTACAATGAGCAGTTCTTC.

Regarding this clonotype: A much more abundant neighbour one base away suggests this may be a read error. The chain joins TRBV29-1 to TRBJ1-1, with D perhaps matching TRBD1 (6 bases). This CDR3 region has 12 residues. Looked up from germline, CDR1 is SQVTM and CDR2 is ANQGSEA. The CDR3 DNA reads TGCAGCGTTCAGGGGTATGGATCTGAAGCTCTCTTT. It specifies CSVQGYGSEALF.

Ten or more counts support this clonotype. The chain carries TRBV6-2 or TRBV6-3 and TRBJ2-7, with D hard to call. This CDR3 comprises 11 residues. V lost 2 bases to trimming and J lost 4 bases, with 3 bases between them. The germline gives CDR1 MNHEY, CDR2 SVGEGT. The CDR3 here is CASSYAYEQYF. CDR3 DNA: TGTGCCAGCAGTTACGCATACGAGCAGTACTTC.

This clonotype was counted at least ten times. As DNA, the CDR3 is TGTGCCAGCAGTTCGGCGGGAGGGCTTAACAATGAGCAGTTCTTC. Its protein product is CASSSAGGLNNEQFF. This chain uses TRBV27 with TRBJ2-1, with TRBD2 matching 9 bases. The germline CDR1 and CDR2 sequences are MNHEY and SMNVEV (reference sequence). CDR3 length equals 15 residues. V shed 4 bases and J 5 bases; nucleotides not matched to a gene: 6.

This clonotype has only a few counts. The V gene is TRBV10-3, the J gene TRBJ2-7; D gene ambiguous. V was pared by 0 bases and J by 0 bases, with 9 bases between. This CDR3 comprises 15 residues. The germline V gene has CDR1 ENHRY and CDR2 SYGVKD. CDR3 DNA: TGTGCCATCAGTGAGTCGGGCACAATCTCCTACGAGCAGTACTTC. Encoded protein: CAISESGTISYEQYF.

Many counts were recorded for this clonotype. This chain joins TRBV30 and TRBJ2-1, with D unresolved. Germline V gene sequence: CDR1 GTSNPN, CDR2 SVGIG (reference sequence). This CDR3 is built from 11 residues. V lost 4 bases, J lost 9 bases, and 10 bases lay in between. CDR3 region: CAWNVMAEQFF. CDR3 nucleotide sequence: TGTGCCTGGAACGTGATGGCTGAGCAGTTCTTC.

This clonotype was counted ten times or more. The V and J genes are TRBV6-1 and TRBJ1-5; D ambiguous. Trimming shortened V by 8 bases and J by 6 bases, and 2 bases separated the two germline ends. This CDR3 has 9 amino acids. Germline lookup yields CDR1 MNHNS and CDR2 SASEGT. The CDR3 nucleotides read TGTGCCAGCGGTCAGCCCCAGCATTTT. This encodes CASGQPQHF.

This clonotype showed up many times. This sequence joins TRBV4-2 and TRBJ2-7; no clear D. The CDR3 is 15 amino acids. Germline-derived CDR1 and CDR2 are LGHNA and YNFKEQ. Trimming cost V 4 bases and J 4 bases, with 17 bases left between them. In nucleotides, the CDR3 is TGTGCCAGCAGCCGGCCCCATACGAACTTTTACGAGCAGTACTTC. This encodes CASSRPHTNFYEQYF.

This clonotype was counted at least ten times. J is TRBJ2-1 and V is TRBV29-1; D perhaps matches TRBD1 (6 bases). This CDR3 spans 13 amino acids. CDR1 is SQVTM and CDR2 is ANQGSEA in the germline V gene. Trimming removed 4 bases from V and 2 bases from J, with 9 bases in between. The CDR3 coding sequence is TGCAGCGTTGTGGGGGACACCTACAATGAGCAGTTCTTC. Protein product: CSVVGDTYNEQFF.

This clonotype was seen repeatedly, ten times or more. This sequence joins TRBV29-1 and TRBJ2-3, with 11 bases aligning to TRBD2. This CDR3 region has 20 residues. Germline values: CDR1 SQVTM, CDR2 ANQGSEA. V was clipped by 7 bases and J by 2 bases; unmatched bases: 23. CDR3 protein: CSAGGAQGVVAGGPTDTQYF. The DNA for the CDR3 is TGCAGCGCCGGGGGGGCACAGGGGGTTGTAGCGGGAGGGCCCACAGATACGCAGTATTTT.

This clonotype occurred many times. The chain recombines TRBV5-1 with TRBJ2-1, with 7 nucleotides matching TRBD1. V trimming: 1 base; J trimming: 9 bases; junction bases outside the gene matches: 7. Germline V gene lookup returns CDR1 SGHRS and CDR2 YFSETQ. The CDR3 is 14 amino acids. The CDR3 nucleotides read TGCGCCAGCAGCTTGAGACAGGGTGCGGGTGAGCAGTTCTTC. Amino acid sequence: CASSLRQGAGEQFF.

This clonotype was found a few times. The CDR3 loop reads CASSPGGQGAYNEQFF. The CDR3 nucleotides read TGTGCCAGCTCACCGGGGGGACAGGGGGCTTACAATGAGCAGTTCTTC. This chain connects TRBV18 to TRBJ2-1; TRBD1 matches 12 bases. J was trimmed by 4 bases and V by 3 bases; bases with no gene match: 4. This CDR3 is built from 16 residues. Germline loops: CDR1 KGHSH, CDR2 LQKENI.

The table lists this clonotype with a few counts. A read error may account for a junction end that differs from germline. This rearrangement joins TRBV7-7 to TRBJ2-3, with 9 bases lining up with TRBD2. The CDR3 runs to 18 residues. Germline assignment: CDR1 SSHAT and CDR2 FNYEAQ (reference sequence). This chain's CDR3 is CASSLTPPSGTLTDTQYF. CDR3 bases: TGTGCTAGCAGCTTAACTCCGCCTAGCGGGACCCTCACAGATACGCAGTATTTT.

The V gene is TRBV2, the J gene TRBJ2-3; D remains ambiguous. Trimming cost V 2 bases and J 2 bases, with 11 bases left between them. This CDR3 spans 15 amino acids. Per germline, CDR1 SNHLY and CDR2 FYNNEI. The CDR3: CASSETGLFTDTQYF. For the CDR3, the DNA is TGTGCCAGCAGTGAAACCGGGCTATTCACAGATACGCAGTATTTT.

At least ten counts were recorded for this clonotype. In DNA form, the CDR3 reads TGTGCCAGCAGCTGGGGACAGCCTAGCAATCAGCCCCAGCATTTT. Protein sequence: CASSWGQPSNQPQHF. The gene calls are TRBV5-5 and TRBJ1-5, with TRBD1 matching over 7 bases. The CDR3 extends over 15 amino acids. V shed 3 bases and J 0 bases; nucleotides not matched to a gene: 3. CDR1 and CDR2 (germline): SGHKS, YYEKEE (reference sequence).